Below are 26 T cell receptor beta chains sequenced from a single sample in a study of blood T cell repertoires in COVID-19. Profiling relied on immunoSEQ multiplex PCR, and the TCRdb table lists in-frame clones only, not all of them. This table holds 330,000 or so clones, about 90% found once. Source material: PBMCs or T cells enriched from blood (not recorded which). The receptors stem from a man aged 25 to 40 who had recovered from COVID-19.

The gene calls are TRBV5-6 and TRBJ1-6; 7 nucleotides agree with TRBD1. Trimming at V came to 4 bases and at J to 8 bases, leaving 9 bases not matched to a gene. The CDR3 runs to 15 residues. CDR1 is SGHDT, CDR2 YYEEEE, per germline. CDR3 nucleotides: TGTGCCAGCAGCCGGCCGGGACAGCAGTATTCACCCCTCCACTTT. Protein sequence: CASSRPGQQYSPLHF.

CDR3 protein: CASSQGGQGAYEQYF. The DNA of the CDR3 is TGCGCCAGCAGCCAGGGGGGACAGGGGGCGTACGAGCAGTACTTC. The chain is built from TRBV4-1 and TRBJ2-7; TRBD1 matches 12 bases. Germline V gene data show CDR1 as MGHRA and CDR2 as YSYEKL. V dropped 3 bases and J dropped 4; count of bases not matched to a gene: 4. CDR3 length: 15 amino acids.

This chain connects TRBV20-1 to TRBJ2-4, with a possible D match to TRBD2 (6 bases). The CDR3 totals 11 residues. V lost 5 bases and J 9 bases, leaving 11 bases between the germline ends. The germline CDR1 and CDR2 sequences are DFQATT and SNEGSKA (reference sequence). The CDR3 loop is CSAGRWGIQYF. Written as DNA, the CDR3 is TGCAGTGCTGGGAGGTGGGGCATTCAGTACTTC.

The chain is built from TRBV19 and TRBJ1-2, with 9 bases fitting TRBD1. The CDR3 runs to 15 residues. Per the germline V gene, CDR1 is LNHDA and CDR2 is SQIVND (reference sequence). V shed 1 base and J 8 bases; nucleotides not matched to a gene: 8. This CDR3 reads CASSIAQGQGGGYTF. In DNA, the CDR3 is TGTGCCAGTAGTATAGCCCAGGGACAGGGAGGCGGCTACACCTTC.

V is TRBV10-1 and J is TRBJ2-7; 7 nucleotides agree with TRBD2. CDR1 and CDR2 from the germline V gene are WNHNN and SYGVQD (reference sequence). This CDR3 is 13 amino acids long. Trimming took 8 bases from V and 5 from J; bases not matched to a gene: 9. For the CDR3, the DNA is TGCGCCAGCGACCCGGGGAGGGGCGACGAGCAGTACTTC. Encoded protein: CASDPGRGDEQYF.

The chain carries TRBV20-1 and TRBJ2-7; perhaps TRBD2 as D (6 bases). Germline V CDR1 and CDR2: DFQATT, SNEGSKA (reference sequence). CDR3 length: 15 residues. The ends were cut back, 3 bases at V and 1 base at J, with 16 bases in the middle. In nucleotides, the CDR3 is TGCAGTGCTAGTTGGCTTTCGGCGGGGTCCTACGAGCAGTACTTC. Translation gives CSASWLSAGSYEQYF.

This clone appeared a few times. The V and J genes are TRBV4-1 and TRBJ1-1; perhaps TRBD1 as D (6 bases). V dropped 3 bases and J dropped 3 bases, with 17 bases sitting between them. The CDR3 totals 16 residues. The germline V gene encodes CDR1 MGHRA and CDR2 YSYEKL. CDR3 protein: CASSHPPRGPDTEAFF. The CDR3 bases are TGCGCCAGCAGCCACCCTCCCAGGGGCCCAGACACTGAAGCTTTCTTT.

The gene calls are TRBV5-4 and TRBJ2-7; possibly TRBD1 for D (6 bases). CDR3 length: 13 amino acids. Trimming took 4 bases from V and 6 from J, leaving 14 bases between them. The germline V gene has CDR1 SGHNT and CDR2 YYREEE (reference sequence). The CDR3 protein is CASSPTPRGEQYF. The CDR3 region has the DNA TGTGCCAGCAGCCCGACCCCCAGGGGCGAGCAGTACTTC.

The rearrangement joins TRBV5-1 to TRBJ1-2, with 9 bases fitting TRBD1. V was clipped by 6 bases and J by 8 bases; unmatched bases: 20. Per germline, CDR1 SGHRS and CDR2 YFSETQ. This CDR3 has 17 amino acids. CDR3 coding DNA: TGCGCCAGCACCCCCTTGGGTGGGGGACAGGGCGTTTTGGGCTACACCTTC. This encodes CASTPLGGGQGVLGYTF.

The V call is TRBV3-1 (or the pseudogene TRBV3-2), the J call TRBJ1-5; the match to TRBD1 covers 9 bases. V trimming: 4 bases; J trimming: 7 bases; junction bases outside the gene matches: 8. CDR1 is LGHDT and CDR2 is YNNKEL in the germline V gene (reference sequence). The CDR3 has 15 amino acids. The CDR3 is CASSLGQGFGQPQHF. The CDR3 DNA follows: TGTGCCAGCAGCCTGGGACAGGGTTTTGGGCAGCCCCAGCATTTT.

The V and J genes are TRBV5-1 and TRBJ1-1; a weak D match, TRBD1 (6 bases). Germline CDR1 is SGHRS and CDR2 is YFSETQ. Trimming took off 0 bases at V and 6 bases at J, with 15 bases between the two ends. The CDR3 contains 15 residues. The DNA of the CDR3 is TGCGCCAGCAGCTTGGATAGTGGGGGCTTCGCTGAAGCTTTCTTT. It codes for CASSLDSGGFAEAFF.

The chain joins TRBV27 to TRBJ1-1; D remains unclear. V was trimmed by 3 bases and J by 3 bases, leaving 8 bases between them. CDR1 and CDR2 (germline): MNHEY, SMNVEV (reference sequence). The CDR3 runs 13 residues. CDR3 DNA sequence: TGTGCCAGCAGTTTCGACGGGGACACTGAAGCTTTCTTT. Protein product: CASSFDGDTEAFF.

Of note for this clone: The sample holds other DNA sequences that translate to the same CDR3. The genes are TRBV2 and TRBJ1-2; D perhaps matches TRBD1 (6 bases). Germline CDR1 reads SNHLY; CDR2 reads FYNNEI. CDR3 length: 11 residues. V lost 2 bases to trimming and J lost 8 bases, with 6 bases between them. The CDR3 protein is CASSERGGYTF. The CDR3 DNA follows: TGTGCCAGCAGTGAAAGGGGGGGCTACACCTTC.

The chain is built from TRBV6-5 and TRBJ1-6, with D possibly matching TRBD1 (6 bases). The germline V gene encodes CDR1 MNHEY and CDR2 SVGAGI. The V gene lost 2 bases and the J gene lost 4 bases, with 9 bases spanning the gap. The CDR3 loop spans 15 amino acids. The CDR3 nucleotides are TGTGCCAGCAGTTACGAACAGGGTTATAATTCACCCCTCCACTTT. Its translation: CASSYEQGYNSPLHF.

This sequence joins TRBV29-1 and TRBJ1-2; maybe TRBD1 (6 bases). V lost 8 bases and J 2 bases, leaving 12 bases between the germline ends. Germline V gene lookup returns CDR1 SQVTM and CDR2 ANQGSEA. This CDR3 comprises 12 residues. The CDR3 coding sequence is TGCAGCTCTACGGACAGAAACTATGGCTACACCTTC. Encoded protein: CSSTDRNYGYTF.

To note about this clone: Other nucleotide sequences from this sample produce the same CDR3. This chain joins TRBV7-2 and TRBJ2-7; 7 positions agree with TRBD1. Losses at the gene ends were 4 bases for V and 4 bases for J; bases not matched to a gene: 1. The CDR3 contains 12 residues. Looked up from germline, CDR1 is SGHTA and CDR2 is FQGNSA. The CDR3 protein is CASSSRGYEQYF. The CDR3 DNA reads TGTGCCAGCAGCTCCAGGGGGTACGAGCAGTACTTC.

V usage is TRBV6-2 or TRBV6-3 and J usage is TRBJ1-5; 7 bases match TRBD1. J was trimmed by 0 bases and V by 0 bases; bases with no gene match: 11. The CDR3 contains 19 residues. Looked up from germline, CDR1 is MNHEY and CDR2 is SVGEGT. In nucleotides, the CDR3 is TGTGCCAGCAGTTACTCACCAGGGGGACAGACTTATAGCAATCAGCCCCAGCATTTT. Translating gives CASSYSPGGQTYSNQPQHF.

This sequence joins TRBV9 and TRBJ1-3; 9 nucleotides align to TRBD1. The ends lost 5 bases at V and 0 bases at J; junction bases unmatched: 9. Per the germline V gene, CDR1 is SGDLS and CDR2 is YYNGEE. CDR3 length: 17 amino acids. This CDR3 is CASSTDRGGSSGNTIYF. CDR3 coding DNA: TGTGCCAGCAGTACGGACAGGGGAGGTAGCTCTGGAAACACCATATATTTT.

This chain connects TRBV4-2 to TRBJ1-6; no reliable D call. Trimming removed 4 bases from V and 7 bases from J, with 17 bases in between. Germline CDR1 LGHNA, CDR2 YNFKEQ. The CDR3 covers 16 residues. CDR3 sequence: CASSLNREGGNSPLHF. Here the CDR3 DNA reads TGTGCCAGCAGCCTTAACCGGGAGGGAGGGAATTCACCCCTCCACTTT.

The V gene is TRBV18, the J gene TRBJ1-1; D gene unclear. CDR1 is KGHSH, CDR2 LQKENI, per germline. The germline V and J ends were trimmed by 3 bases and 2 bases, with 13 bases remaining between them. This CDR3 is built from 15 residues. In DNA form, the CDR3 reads TGTGCCAGCTCACCTCCATCCGGGTCAAACACTGAAGCTTTCTTT. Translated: CASSPPSGSNTEAFF.

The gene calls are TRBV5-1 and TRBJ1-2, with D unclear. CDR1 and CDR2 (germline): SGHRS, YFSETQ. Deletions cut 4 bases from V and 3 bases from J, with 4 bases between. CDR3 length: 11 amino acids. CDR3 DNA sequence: TGCGCCAGCAGCGAGGACTATGGCTACACCTTC. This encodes CASSEDYGYTF.

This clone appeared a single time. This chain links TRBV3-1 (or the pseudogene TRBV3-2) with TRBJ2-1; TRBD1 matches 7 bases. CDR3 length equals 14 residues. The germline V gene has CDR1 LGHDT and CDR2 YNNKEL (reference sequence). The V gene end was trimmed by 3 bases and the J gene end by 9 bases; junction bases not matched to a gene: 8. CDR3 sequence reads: CASSHRTGRGEQFF. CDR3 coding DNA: TGTGCCAGCAGCCATAGGACAGGTAGGGGTGAGCAGTTCTTC.

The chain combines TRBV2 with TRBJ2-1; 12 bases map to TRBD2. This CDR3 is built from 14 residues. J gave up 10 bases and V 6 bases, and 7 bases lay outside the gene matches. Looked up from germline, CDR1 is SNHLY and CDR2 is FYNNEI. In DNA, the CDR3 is TGTGCCAGCAGACTAGCGGGGGGACTTCGAGAGCAGTTCTTC. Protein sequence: CASRLAGGLREQFF.

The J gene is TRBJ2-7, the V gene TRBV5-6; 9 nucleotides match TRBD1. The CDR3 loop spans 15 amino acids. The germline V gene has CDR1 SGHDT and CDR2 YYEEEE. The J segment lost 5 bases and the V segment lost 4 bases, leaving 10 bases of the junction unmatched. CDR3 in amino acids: CASSHLGQGQDEQYF. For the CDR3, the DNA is TGTGCCAGCAGCCATCTAGGACAGGGGCAAGACGAGCAGTACTTC.

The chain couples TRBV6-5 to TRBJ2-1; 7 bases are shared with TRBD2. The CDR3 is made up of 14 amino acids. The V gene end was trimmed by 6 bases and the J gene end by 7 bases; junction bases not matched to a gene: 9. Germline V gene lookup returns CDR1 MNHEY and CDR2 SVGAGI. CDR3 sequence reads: CASRVGAGVNEQFF. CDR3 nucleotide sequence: TGTGCCAGCAGAGTTGGGGCGGGGGTGAATGAGCAGTTCTTC.

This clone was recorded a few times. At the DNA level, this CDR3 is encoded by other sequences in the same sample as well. The CDR3 spells CASSLGTGVYEQYF. The CDR3 nucleotides read TGCGCCAGCAGCTTGGGGACAGGGGTATACGAGCAGTACTTC. The chain uses TRBV5-1 and TRBJ2-7; 9 bases align to TRBD1. Trimming removed 0 bases from V and 4 bases from J; junction bases left unmatched: 2. The germline CDR1 and CDR2 sequences are SGHRS and YFSETQ. The CDR3 contains 14 residues.